A selection of T cell receptor beta chains follows, all from one sample in a study of OX40 agonist ivuxolimab in advanced cancers. Sequencing used immunoSEQ multiplex PCR; TCRdb keeps in-frame clones, though not all of them. The table includes roughly 120,000 clones, around 90% detected once. The source was CD4+ or CD8+ T cells sorted from blood, collected in a trial of the OX40 agonist ivuxolimab. Receptor source: an adult with an advanced solid tumor such as melanoma, head and neck, liver or kidney cancer. The CDR3 runs from the conserved cysteine through the conserved F or W. A D gene is named only where the DNA matches it firmly. Only some rows state a clone size, as once, few, many or a class for expanded clones.

>-|TRBV27|-|TRBJ1-1
CATRLLWGTEAFF
TGTGCCACCCGACTCTTATGGGGCACTGAAGCTTTCTTT
>once|TRBV15|-|TRBJ2-1
CATSRNRDGSSYNEQFF
TGTGCCACCAGCAGAAACCGGGACGGGAGCTCCTACAATGAGCAGTTCTTC
>-|TRBV5-1|-|TRBJ1-1
CASSIEGIEAFF
TGCGCCAGCAGCATAGAGGGGATTGAAGCTTTCTTT
>-|TRBV6-5|-|TRBJ1-2
CASSYGALNYGYTF
TGTGCCAGCAGTTATGGAGCGCTTAACTATGGCTACACCTTC
>-|TRBV6-6|-|TRBJ2-7
CASSYSNGIPRDEQYF
TGTGCCAGCAGTTACTCGAACGGAATTCCACGGGACGAGCAGTACTTC
>few|TRBV19|-|TRBJ1-1
CASSMWQKNTEAFF
TGTGCCAGTAGTATGTGGCAAAAGAACACTGAAGCTTTCTTT
>once|TRBV4-1|TRBD2|TRBJ2-3
CASSQDFGGGGLAGWSTDTQYF
TGCGCCAGCAGCCAAGATTTTGGGGGAGGCGGACTAGCGGGATGGAGCACAGATACGCAGTATTTT
>-|TRBV19|TRBD1|TRBJ1-1
CASSKDRDRRRNTEAFF
TGTGCCAGTAGTAAAGACAGGGATCGTCGGCGAAACACTGAAGCTTTCTTT
>-|TRBV28|TRBD2|TRBJ2-7
CASRAGLAGVYEQYF
TGTGCCAGCAGGGCGGGACTAGCGGGGGTCTACGAGCAGTACTTC
>-|TRBV18|-|TRBJ2-7
CASSPTRGINEQYF
TGTGCCAGCTCACCAACTCGGGGGATCAACGAGCAGTACTTC
>-|TRBV6-1|-|TRBJ1-5
CASSAWTGNQPQHF
TGTGCCAGCAGTGCCTGGACAGGCAATCAGCCCCAGCATTTT
>-|TRBV10-3|-|TRBJ1-1
CAISDPERRGLNTEAFF
TGTGCCATCAGTGACCCCGAGAGAAGGGGGTTAAACACTGAAGCTTTCTTT
>-|TRBV9|-|TRBJ2-1
CASSVSVDGAYNEQFF
TGTGCCAGCAGCGTATCGGTAGACGGGGCTTACAATGAGCAGTTCTTC
>-|TRBV28|-|TRBJ1-1
CASSPDGANTEAFF
TGTGCCAGCAGTCCAGACGGGGCGAACACTGAAGCTTTCTTT
>-|TRBV10-3|TRBD1|TRBJ1-1
CAISELEGAGTEAFF
TGTGCCATCAGTGAGTTAGAGGGGGCTGGCACTGAAGCTTTCTTT
>-|TRBV27|TRBD2|TRBJ2-7
CASSLGLAGGPYEQYF
TGTGCCAGCAGTTTAGGACTAGCGGGAGGCCCCTACGAGCAGTACTTC
>once|TRBV6-5|TRBD1|TRBJ2-1
CASSWPGQGINEQFF
TGTGCCAGCAGTTGGCCGGGACAGGGGATCAATGAGCAGTTCTTC
>-|TRBV5-1|-|TRBJ1-5
CASSRGQDQPQHF
TGCGCCAGCAGTCGGGGGCAGGATCAGCCCCAGCATTTT
>-|TRBV6-5|-|TRBJ1-5
CASSYRGNNQPQHF
TGTGCCAGCAGTTACCGGGGTAACAATCAGCCCCAGCATTTT
>-|TRBV19|TRBD2|TRBJ2-2
CASRGLAQNTGELFF
TGTGCCAGTAGGGGACTAGCGCAAAACACCGGGGAGCTGTTTTTT
>-|TRBV5-1|TRBD1|TRBJ2-1
CASSLRWEGQGWNEQFF
TGCGCCAGCAGCTTGAGGTGGGAGGGACAGGGTTGGAATGAGCAGTTCTTC
>-|TRBV15|TRBD2|TRBJ2-5
CATSRPLAGGETQYF
TGTGCCACCAGCAGACCCTTAGCGGGAGGAGAGACCCAGTACTTC
>-|TRBV14|-|TRBJ2-4
CASSQRSPGMAKNIQYF
TGTGCCAGCAGCCAACGGTCGCCGGGGATGGCCAAAAACATTCAGTACTTC
>-|TRBV7-8|TRBD2|TRBJ2-1
CASSFTGTRTIEQFF
TGTGCCAGCAGCTTTACCGGGACTAGAACTATTGAGCAGTTCTTC
>-|TRBV28|-|TRBJ2-3
CASSSPTGRGGTDTQYF
TGTGCCAGCAGTTCCCCGACAGGGAGGGGCGGCACAGATACGCAGTATTTT
>once|TRBV28|-|TRBJ1-1
CASSLSGSPEAFF
TGTGCCAGCAGTTTATCAGGGAGCCCTGAAGCTTTCTTT
>-|TRBV9|TRBD2|TRBJ2-5
CASSPTSGRAQGETQYF
TGTGCCAGCAGCCCAACTAGCGGGAGGGCCCAAGGAGAGACCCAGTACTTC
>-|TRBV27|-|TRBJ2-5
CASKLTASAIQETQYF
TGTGCCAGCAAGTTGACGGCTAGCGCAATCCAAGAGACCCAGTACTTC
>-|TRBV28|-|TRBJ1-1
CASRLTVNTEAFF
TGTGCCAGCAGACTGACAGTGAACACTGAAGCTTTCTTT
>few|TRBV10-3|-|TRBJ1-3
CATSTGNTIYF
TGTGCCACCTCGACAGGAAACACCATATATTTT
>-|TRBV5-8|-|TRBJ2-2
CASSSAFTRRELFF
TGTGCCAGCAGCTCGGCCTTCACCCGGAGGGAGCTGTTTTTT
>once|TRBV21-1|-|TRBJ1-5
CASSKSRGQGVNQPQHF
TGTGCCAGCAGCAAAAGCAGGGGACAGGGAGTAAATCAGCCCCAGCATTTT
>-|TRBV30|TRBD2|TRBJ2-3
CAWSGGTSGTDTQYF
TGTGCCTGGAGTGGGGGGACTAGCGGGACTGATACGCAGTATTTT
>-|TRBV11-3|-|TRBJ2-2
CASSLRGLPLHTGELFF
TGTGCCAGCAGCTTAAGGGGACTCCCACTGCACACCGGGGAGCTGTTTTTT
>-|TRBV16|-|TRBJ1-1
CASSQSAKAPLATEAFF
TGTGCCAGCAGCCAATCGGCCAAAGCCCCCTTGGCCACTGAAGCTTTCTTT
>-|TRBV5-6|-|TRBJ2-3
CASSRGVGAKDTQYF
TGTGCCAGCAGCCGAGGGGTAGGGGCGAAAGATACGCAGTATTTT
>-|TRBV10-3|TRBD1|TRBJ1-5
CAIRTGGDQPQHF
TGTGCCATCAGAACAGGGGGGGATCAGCCCCAGCATTTT
>-|TRBV28|-|TRBJ2-5
CASRPPGAWETQYF
TGTGCCAGCCGTCCGCCGGGGGCCTGGGAGACCCAGTACTTC
>-|TRBV29-1|-|TRBJ1-2
CSVEDRGQDHGYTF
TGCAGCGTTGAAGACCGGGGGCAGGACCATGGCTACACCTTC
>-|TRBV27|-|TRBJ1-5
CASSSGHQPQHF
TGTGCCAGCAGTTCCGGACATCAGCCCCAGCATTTT
>-|TRBV29-1|TRBD1|TRBJ1-5
CSIEQGVNQPQHF
TGCAGCATCGAACAGGGGGTCAATCAGCCCCAGCATTTT
>-|TRBV6-6|-|TRBJ1-2
CASTIDGTDYGYTF
TGTGCCAGCACCATAGACGGGACGGACTATGGCTACACCTTC
>-|TRBV7-9|TRBD1|TRBJ1-5
CASSSTGTGNQPQHF
TGTGCCAGCAGCTCCACCGGGACAGGGAATCAGCCCCAGCATTTT
>-|TRBV7-3|-|TRBJ1-1
CASSYRKNTEAFF
TGTGCCAGCAGCTACCGGAAGAACACTGAAGCTTTCTTT
>-|TRBV5-1|TRBD2|TRBJ2-1
CASSLVVRGAGGYNEQFF
TGCGCCAGCAGCTTGGTGGTTCGCGGTGCGGGAGGCTACAATGAGCAGTTCTTC
>-|TRBV5-6|TRBD1|TRBJ1-3
CASSRQGWGGNTIYF
TGTGCCAGCAGCAGACAGGGGTGGGGCGGAAACACCATATATTTT
>-|TRBV7-3|TRBD1|TRBJ2-7
CASSPGQGERYEQYF
TGTGCCAGCAGCCCGGGACAGGGGGAGCGCTACGAGCAGTACTTC
>-|TRBV19|-|TRBJ1-5
CASSTGWPPQEQPQHF
TGTGCCAGTAGTACAGGTTGGCCCCCCCAGGAGCAGCCCCAGCATTTT
>-|TRBV2|-|TRBJ2-1
CASSGQLSYNEQFF
TGTGCCAGCAGTGGTCAATTATCCTACAATGAGCAGTTCTTC
>-|TRBV9|TRBD2|TRBJ2-1
CASQSGVSTYNEQFF
TGTGCCAGCCAGAGCGGGGTTAGCACCTACAATGAGCAGTTCTTC
>-|TRBV27|TRBD2|TRBJ2-3
CASSFPSGSGGLGEDTQYF
TGTGCCAGCAGTTTCCCTAGCGGGAGCGGTGGGCTCGGGGAAGATACGCAGTATTTT
>-|TRBV19|-|TRBJ2-4
CASSISPLAKNIQYF
TGTGCCAGTAGTATATCGCCCCTAGCCAAAAACATTCAGTACTTC
>-|TRBV5-4|-|TRBJ1-2
CASSNRELNYGYTF
TGTGCCAGCAGCAACAGGGAACTTAACTATGGCTACACCTTC
>-|TRBV15|TRBD1|TRBJ1-3
CATSRGGDRGPTSGNTIYF
TGTGCCACCAGCAGAGGAGGCGACAGGGGGCCTACCTCTGGAAACACCATATATTTT
>-|TRBV7-6|-|TRBJ1-1
CASSPAGGATEAFF
TGTGCCAGCAGCCCCGCGGGGGGCGCAACTGAAGCTTTCTTT
>-|TRBV11-3|-|TRBJ2-7
CASSKGDFYEQYF
TGTGCCAGCAGCAAAGGGGACTTCTACGAGCAGTACTTC
>once|TRBV7-2|TRBD1|TRBJ1-2
CASSLDRGTYGYTF
TGTGCCAGCAGCTTAGACAGGGGAACCTATGGCTACACCTTC
>-|TRBV18|-|TRBJ1-1
CASSPRGSTEAFF
TGTGCCAGCTCACCACGGGGTTCCACTGAAGCTTTCTTT
>few|TRBV11-2|TRBD2|TRBJ2-7
CASSPVAGWSSYEQYF
TGTGCCAGCAGCCCGGTAGCGGGTTGGTCCTCCTACGAGCAGTACTTC
>-|TRBV7-3|-|TRBJ2-5
CASSFRGEETQYF
TGTGCCAGCAGCTTCAGGGGGGAAGAGACCCAGTACTTC